The 30 T cell receptor beta chains below come from one sample, sequenced in a study of CD8 T cells in ankylosing spondylitis. Study-wide points: One TCR beta motif, made up of eight highly homologous variants, appeared characteristic of ankylosing spondylitis blood.

These receptors have no identified antigens. TCRdb analysed the 5' RACE reads with MiXCR anew, one entry per CDR3 protein. This table holds around 770,000 distinct CDR3 sequences, over 15% found once. Sequencing was done on a sample of blood, either unsorted or a sorted T cell fraction (not recorded which). The receptors shown here come from a male donor with ankylosing spondylitis.

This clonotype was found a few times. The chain recombines TRBV9 with TRBJ1-3; TRBD1 matches 8 bases. The CDR3 totals 18 residues. Germline trimming cut 0 bases from V and 2 bases from J; bases unmatched to any gene: 10. In germline, CDR1 is SGDLS, CDR2 YYNGEE. CDR3: CASSVAGDRRMPGNTIYF. Written as DNA, the CDR3 is TGTGCCAGCAGCGTAGCCGGGGACAGGCGCATGCCTGGAAACACCATATATTTT. Complete variable domain (other parts from reference TRBV9 and TRBJ1-3): DSGVTQTPKHLITATGQRVTLRCSPRSGDLSVYWYQQSLDQGLQFLIQYYNGEERAKGNILERFSAQQFPDLHSELNLSSLELGDSALYFCASSVAGDRRMPGNTIYFGEGSWLTVV.

This clonotype occurred a few times. The rearrangement joins TRBV27 to TRBJ1-1; no firm D call. The CDR3 runs 13 residues. Trimming removed 3 bases at V and 4 bases at J, with 9 bases between. Germline assignment: CDR1 MNHEY and CDR2 SMNVEV (reference sequence). The CDR3 here is CASSFGDGTEAFF. In nucleotides, the CDR3 is TGTGCCAGCAGTTTCGGGGATGGCACTGAAGCTTTCTTT.

This clonotype was picked up a small number of times. The gene calls are TRBV29-1 and TRBJ2-7; no firm D call. The CDR3 extends over 13 amino acids. The germline V gene encodes CDR1 SQVTM and CDR2 ANQGSEA. The V end was cut by 4 bases, the J end by 2 bases, with 12 bases between. The CDR3 protein is CSVVGRGTYEQYF. The CDR3 DNA sequence: TGCAGCGTTGTAGGTCGCGGTACCTACGAGCAGTACTTC.

This clonotype was recorded at least ten times. The chain joins TRBV28 to TRBJ2-4; 7 nucleotides line up with TRBD2. The CDR3 runs 16 residues. J was trimmed by 0 bases and V by 5 bases; bases with no gene match: 7. Germline CDR1 MDHEN, CDR2 SYDVKM. The CDR3 sequence: CASSPWEGVAKNIQYF. CDR3 bases: TGTGCCAGCAGTCCATGGGAGGGTGTAGCCAAAAACATTCAGTACTTC.

The chain has TRBV5-1 and TRBJ2-7, with D perhaps TRBD1 or TRBD2 (6 bases each). CDR1 and CDR2 (germline): SGHRS, YFSETQ. The length of the CDR3 is 13 residues. Trimming cost V 0 bases and J 6 bases, with 10 bases left between them. In DNA form, the CDR3 reads TGCGCCAGCAGCTTGGTTCGGGGGCTCGAGCAGTACTTC. This sequence encodes CASSLVRGLEQYF. Looking up the rest from reference TRBV5-1 and TRBJ2-7 gives the full variable domain: KAGVTQTPRYLIKTRGQQVTLSCSPISGHRSVSWYQQTPGQGLQFLFEYFSETQRNKGNFPGRFSGRQFSNSRSEMNVSTLELGDSALYLCASSLVRGLEQYFGPGTRLTVT.

The table lists this clonotype with a count of one. V usage is TRBV5-1 and J usage is TRBJ1-6; weak D call: TRBD1 (5 bases). Deletions cut 2 bases from V and 10 bases from J, with 16 bases between. Germline CDR1 reads SGHRS; CDR2 reads YFSETQ. The CDR3 runs 15 residues. CDR3 sequence reads: CASSLGTALRSPLHF. DNA for the CDR3: TGCGCCAGCAGCTTAGGGACCGCGCTAAGGTCACCCCTCCACTTT.

The V and J genes are TRBV6-1 and TRBJ2-3, with 9 bases lining up with TRBD2. Germline loops: CDR1 MNHNS, CDR2 SASEGT. Trimming removed 6 bases from V and 6 bases from J; junction bases left unmatched: 4. This CDR3 has 13 residues. In DNA form, the CDR3 reads TGTGCCAGCAGGCGGGAGGGCCTCGATACGCAGTATTTT. Its translation is CASRREGLDTQYF.

This clonotype has a handful of counts. The chain has TRBV7-3 and TRBJ2-4; D may be TRBD2 (5 bases). This CDR3 is 15 amino acids long. Germline CDR1 is SGHTA and CDR2 is FQGTGA. V lost 5 bases and J 9 bases, leaving 20 bases between the germline ends. CDR3 sequence reads: CASSPQPRGEGIQYF. The CDR3 nucleotides read TGTGCCAGCAGCCCCCAGCCCCGGGGAGAAGGCATTCAGTACTTC.

The genes are TRBV20-1 and TRBJ2-7; 13 positions match TRBD2. CDR1 is DFQATT, CDR2 SNEGSKA, per germline (reference sequence). This CDR3 spans 14 amino acids. The junction had 6 bases not matched to a gene; V was cut back by 3 bases and J by 7 bases. CDR3 sequence (DNA): TGCAGTGCTAGGGGACTAGCGGGACCTCGGGAGCAGTACTTC. Protein: CSARGLAGPREQYF.

This clonotype was detected only a few times. The gene calls are TRBV10-1 and TRBJ1-5; D might be TRBD1 (5 bases). Germline loops: CDR1 WNHNN, CDR2 SYGVQD (reference sequence). Between the trimmed V and J ends, which lost 11 bases and 9 bases, there was a span of 11 bases. The CDR3 has 10 residues. This chain's CDR3 is CAGGNGPQHF. In nucleotides, the CDR3 is TGCGCCGGGGGGAATGGGCCCCAGCATTTT.

This sequence joins TRBV4-1 and TRBJ2-3; TRBD1 agrees at 7 bases. Losses at the gene ends were 0 bases for V and 6 bases for J; bases not matched to a gene: 6. There are 15 residues in the CDR3. The germline V gene encodes CDR1 MGHRA and CDR2 YSYEKL. The CDR3 here is CASSQEPGRGDTQYF. CDR3 coding DNA: TGCGCCAGCAGCCAAGAACCGGGCAGGGGGGATACGCAGTATTTT.

A few counts support this clonotype. The rearrangement uses TRBV14 and TRBJ2-1; 9 bases agree with TRBD2. CDR3 size: 19 residues. The V gene end was trimmed by 0 bases and the J gene end by 2 bases; junction bases not matched to a gene: 11. Germline CDR1 reads SGHDN; CDR2 reads FVKESK. CDR3 nucleotide sequence: TGTGCCAGCAGCCAAGATGGGACCTATAGCGGGAGAACCTACAATGAGCAGTTCTTC. Translation: CASSQDGTYSGRTYNEQFF. Full variable domain (outside the CDR3, taken from reference TRBV14 and TRBJ2-1): EAGVTQFPSHSVIEKGQTVTLRCDPISGHDNLYWYRRVMGKEIKFLLHFVKESKQDESGMPNNRFLAERTGGTYSTLKVQPAELEDSGVYFCASSQDGTYSGRTYNEQFFGPGTRLTVL.

This clonotype was detected a few times. This chain uses TRBV20-1 with TRBJ1-1, with D possibly TRBD1 on 6 matching bases. The CDR3 is made up of 15 amino acids. Trimming removed 7 bases at V and 5 bases at J, with 23 bases between. The germline V gene has CDR1 DFQATT and CDR2 SNEGSKA (reference sequence). Written as DNA, the CDR3 is TGCAGTGGGTCTGGGGGGGCTAGTGAATATACTGAAGCTTTCTTT. Its translation: CSGSGGASEYTEAFF.

The chain employs TRBV28 and TRBJ1-2, with TRBD1 as a possible D gene (6 bases). The germline V and J ends were trimmed by 7 bases and 8 bases, with 11 bases remaining between them. Per the germline V gene, CDR1 is MDHEN and CDR2 is SYDVKM. The CDR3 runs 11 residues. CDR3 nucleotides: TGTGCCAGCAATCCAGGGGTGGGCTACACCTTC. Its protein is CASNPGVGYTF.

The CDR3 DNA reads as TGTGCCAGCAGCCAAGAAGGCGGGATAGACCGGGGGTACGAGCAGTACTTC. It yields the protein CASSQEGGIDRGYEQYF. The chain is built from TRBV4-2 and TRBJ2-7; D possibly corresponds to TRBD2 (6 bases). V was pared by 0 bases and J by 4 bases, with 19 bases between. Germline CDR1 LGHNA, CDR2 YNFKEQ. This CDR3 comprises 17 residues.

The sample holds a few counts of this clonotype. The genes are TRBV7-2 and TRBJ2-2, with no clear D. V gave up 4 bases and J gave up 5 bases, with 14 bases separating them. Germline V gene data show CDR1 as SGHTA and CDR2 as FQGNSA. This CDR3 spans 15 amino acids. The CDR3 nucleotides are TGTGCCAGCAGCTATCGACCGGGTGGGACCGGGGAGCTGTTTTTT. Its translation is CASSYRPGGTGELFF. Using reference TRBV7-2 and TRBJ2-2 for the parts outside the CDR3, the full variable domain is GAGVSQSPSNKVTEKGKDVELRCDPISGHTALYWYRQSLGQGLEFLIYFQGNSAPDKSGLPSDRFSAERTGGSVSTLTIQRTQQEDSAVYLCASSYRPGGTGELFFGEGSRLTVL.

V usage is TRBV6-5 and J usage is TRBJ1-1; D is possibly TRBD1 (5 bases). Germline loops: CDR1 MNHEY, CDR2 SVGAGI. The V end was cut by 2 bases, the J end by 1 base, with 17 bases between. The CDR3 has 17 residues. Written as DNA, the CDR3 is TGTGCCAGCAGTTACCTCAAAGACAGACCCCAGAACACTGAAGCTTTCTTT. Its translation is CASSYLKDRPQNTEAFF.

The chain is built from TRBV11-3 and TRBJ2-5; 11 bases line up with TRBD2. The germline CDR1 and CDR2 sequences are SGHNT and YENEEA. V lost 4 bases to trimming and J lost 3 bases; unmatched junction nucleotides: 4. CDR3 length equals 15 residues. CDR3 sequence reads: CASSSLTSGEETQYF. CDR3 nucleotide sequence: TGTGCCAGCAGCTCCCTGACTAGCGGGGAAGAGACCCAGTACTTC.

The chain links TRBV6-2 or TRBV6-3 to TRBJ2-2; D is ambiguous. The germline V gene encodes CDR1 MNHEY and CDR2 SVGEGT. V gave up 3 bases and J gave up 3 bases, with 5 bases separating them. This CDR3 is built from 13 residues. This chain's CDR3 is CASSYLYTGELFF. The CDR3 coding sequence is TGTGCCAGCAGTTATCTGTACACCGGGGAGCTGTTTTTT.

This clonotype showed up just a few times. The V and J genes are TRBV7-8 and TRBJ2-7, with D possibly being TRBD1 or TRBD2 (5 bases each). Germline CDR1 SGHVS, CDR2 FQNEAQ. The CDR3 sequence is 15 residues long. With 6 bases removed from V and 0 bases from J, the gap between germline ends came to 15 bases. The CDR3 sequence: CASSSGTASSYEQYF. CDR3 bases: TGTGCCAGCAGTTCCGGGACGGCGAGCTCCTACGAGCAGTACTTC. The whole variable domain, filled in from reference TRBV7-8 and TRBJ2-7, reads GAGVSQSPRYKVAKRGQDVALRCDPISGHVSLFWYQQALGQGPEFLTYFQNEAQLDKSGLPSDRFFAERPEGSVSTLKIQRTQQEDSAVYLCASSSGTASSYEQYFGPGTRLTVT.

The chain employs TRBV12-3 or TRBV12-4 and TRBJ1-5; the D gene is possibly TRBD1 (6 bases). The CDR3 sequence is 15 residues long. V was pared by 6 bases and J by 2 bases, with 14 bases between. The CDR3 DNA is TGTGCCAGCAGCAACCAGGGGCTGGGCAATCAGCCCCAGCATTTT. Translation: CASSNQGLGNQPQHF.

The CDR3, as DNA: TGTGCCAGCAGCTCCCTGACGGGTGGAGTTGAGACCCAGTACTTC. Translating gives CASSSLTGGVETQYF. V gene TRBV9 combines with J gene TRBJ2-5; no reliable D call. V was pared by 4 bases and J by 5 bases, with 18 bases between. Germline CDR1 is SGDLS and CDR2 is YYNGEE. The CDR3 is 15 amino acids.

Worth noting for this clonotype: Without the conserved terminal phenylalanine or tryptophan, this CDR3 likely stems from a read error. This chain uses TRBV6-1 with TRBJ2-3; no definite D call. The CDR3 totals 14 residues. In germline, CDR1 is MNHNS, CDR2 SASEGT. V was pared by 1 base and J by 6 bases, with 11 bases between. CDR3 protein: CASSEVAEEDTQYS. The DNA for the CDR3 is TGTGCCAGCAGTGAAGTGGCAGAAGAGGATACGCAGTATTCT.

There are many counts of this clonotype. The V gene is TRBV2, the J gene TRBJ1-1; 7 nucleotides align to TRBD1. CDR3 length: 16 amino acids. V lost 5 bases and J lost 0; bases outside the gene matches: 9. Germline-derived CDR1 and CDR2 are SNHLY and FYNNEI. The CDR3 DNA is TGTGCCAGCAGTCCTCCCCAGACAGGGATGAACACTGAAGCTTTCTTT. Residues: CASSPPQTGMNTEAFF. The full variable domain, rest sourced from reference TRBV2 and TRBJ1-1, is EPEVTQTPSHQVTQMGQEVILRCVPISNHLYFYWYRQILGQKVEFLVSFYNNEISEKSEIFDDQFSVERPDGSNFTLKIRSTKLEDSAMYFCASSPPQTGMNTEAFFGQGTRLTVV.

The chain couples TRBV5-1 to TRBJ2-1; D possibly corresponds to TRBD2 (6 bases). This CDR3 is built from 12 residues. V was trimmed by 3 bases and J by 8 bases, leaving 9 bases between them. Germline CDR1 and CDR2: SGHRS and YFSETQ. The CDR3 nucleotides read TGCGCCAGCAGCTGGACTAAGGATGAGCAGTTCTTC. Protein: CASSWTKDEQFF. Full variable domain (missing parts from reference TRBV5-1 and TRBJ2-1): KAGVTQTPRYLIKTRGQQVTLSCSPISGHRSVSWYQQTPGQGLQFLFEYFSETQRNKGNFPGRFSGRQFSNSRSEMNVSTLELGDSALYLCASSWTKDEQFFGPGTRLTVL.

The chain's CDR3 is CCAFLGVETYNEQFF. The CDR3 DNA reads as TGCTGTGCTTTCCTGGGGGTCGAAACTTACAATGAGCAGTTCTTC. The chain has TRBV29-1 and TRBJ2-1; TRBD1 or TRBD2 may be the D gene (5 bases each). CDR1 and CDR2 from the germline V gene are SQVTM and ANQGSEA. The length of the CDR3 is 15 residues.

This clonotype has a handful of counts. The chain joins TRBV7-6 to TRBJ2-7; D perhaps matches TRBD2 (5 bases). The germline gives CDR1 SGHVS, CDR2 FNYEAQ. Trimming shortened V by 2 bases and J by 2 bases, and 16 bases separated the two germline ends. There are 16 residues in the CDR3. CDR3 sequence reads: CASSLFARGDTYEQYF. CDR3 DNA: TGTGCCAGCAGCTTATTCGCCCGGGGTGATACCTACGAGCAGTACTTC.

This clonotype was counted between two and nine times. The chain has TRBV6-5 and TRBJ1-2, with 9 positions matching TRBD1. V was pared by 2 bases and J by 7 bases, with 8 bases of the junction left unmatched. Looked up from germline, CDR1 is MNHEY and CDR2 is SVGAGI. The CDR3 spans 15 residues. CDR3 bases: TGTGCCAGCAGTTACACGAGACAGGGGGTTGGTGGCTACACCTTC. It yields the protein CASSYTRQGVGGYTF.

The CDR3: CASSFSPGDSYGYTF. The CDR3 DNA sequence: TGTGCCAGCAGTTTTTCCCCCGGGGACAGCTATGGCTACACCTTC. This chain connects TRBV6-5 to TRBJ1-2; TRBD1 agrees at 7 bases. This CDR3 spans 15 amino acids. Looked up from germline, CDR1 is MNHEY and CDR2 is SVGAGI. With 4 bases clipped from V and 4 bases from J, the junction kept 9 bases outside the gene matches.

The chain couples TRBV14 to TRBJ1-6; weak D call: TRBD1 (5 bases). This CDR3 contains 15 residues. CDR1 and CDR2 (germline): SGHDN, FVKESK. Trimming removed 4 bases from V and 10 bases from J, with 17 bases in between. The CDR3 DNA sequence: TGTGCCAGCAGCCTATTGGCAGGGTCAAGGTCACCCCTCCACTTT. This gives the protein CASSLLAGSRSPLHF.